This paragraph covers one TCR beta chain sequence. Its antigen is still unknown. The same CDR3 arises from other DNA sequences in this sample as well. From germline, CDR1 is GTSNPN and CDR2 SVGIG (reference sequence). V dropped 0 bases and J dropped 1 base, with 6 bases sitting between them. The CDR3 is made up of 13 amino acids. The record originates from a study of shared clonotypes between healthy human individuals. Study-wide points: Naive subsets usually exceeded memory subsets in estimated richness. Apart from blood, nothing was sampled; tissue repertoires likely differ.

Several immunoSEQ 96-well plates shared each subset's DNA, each plate a replicate. Libraries were prepared by immunoSEQ multiplex PCR; TCRdb keeps only in-frame clonotypes and omits some of them. The sample contains under 350,000 clones, around 87% of which appear only once. Specimen: memory CD8+ T cells sorted from blood. The subset: CD45RO+ cells pooled with CCR7-negative TemRA cells. This receptor was identified in a young man in good health. The V call is TRBV30, the J call TRBJ1-1; no clear D. CDR3 in amino acids: CAWSVLGNTEAFF. CDR3 nucleotide sequence: TGTGCCTGGAGTGTATTGGGGAACACTGAAGCTTTCTTT.